This is a list of T cell receptor beta chains from one sample in a study of CD8+ T cells in alopecia areata. The assay was immunoSEQ multiplex PCR, and TCRdb's table has in-frame clones only and misses some. The repertoire consists of roughly 200,000 clones, with around 50% occurring once and the leading ten covering around 13%. The source was CD8+ T cells sorted from blood, collected at week 24, from a patient treated with tofacitinib. The receptors were gathered from a human donor with alopecia areata. Each CDR3 is given with its conserved first and last residue. Fields, in order: D gene, J gene, clone size, CDR3 length, V gene, CDR3 protein, CDR3 DNA. The D gene is left open where the match is weak. Clone size, where shown, is once, few, many, or a class for clones that have expanded.

d_call: .; j_call: TRBJ2-2; clone_size: .; cdr3_length: 12; v_call: TRBV30; cdr3_aa: CAWTGNTGELFF; cdr3_nt: TGTGCCTGGACAGGGAACACCGGGGAGCTGTTTTTT
d_call: .; j_call: TRBJ2-2; clone_size: .; cdr3_length: 13; v_call: TRBV5-6; cdr3_aa: CASSLQGSGELFF; cdr3_nt: TGTGCCAGCAGCTTACAGGGTTCCGGGGAGCTGTTTTTT
d_call: TRBD2; j_call: TRBJ2-7; clone_size: .; cdr3_length: 14; v_call: TRBV5-6; cdr3_aa: CASSARLAGDEQYF; cdr3_nt: TGTGCCAGCAGCGCCAGACTAGCCGGGGACGAGCAGTACTTC
d_call: .; j_call: TRBJ2-1; clone_size: .; cdr3_length: 16; v_call: TRBV7-9; cdr3_aa: CASSLGTLAPYNEQFF; cdr3_nt: TGTGCCAGCAGCCTAGGGACCCTAGCGCCCTACAATGAGCAGTTCTTC
d_call: TRBD1; j_call: TRBJ1-5; clone_size: .; cdr3_length: 16; v_call: TRBV5-6; cdr3_aa: CASSPGTGGPFVPQHF; cdr3_nt: TGTGCCAGCAGCCCAGGGACAGGGGGGCCCTTTGTGCCCCAGCATTTT
d_call: TRBD2; j_call: TRBJ2-1; clone_size: .; cdr3_length: 16; v_call: TRBV7-9; cdr3_aa: CASSFRSSGGWNEQFF; cdr3_nt: TGTGCCAGCAGCTTTCGATCTAGCGGGGGGTGGAATGAGCAGTTCTTC
d_call: .; j_call: TRBJ2-3; clone_size: .; cdr3_length: 15; v_call: TRBV27; cdr3_aa: CASSWVGGATDTQYF; cdr3_nt: TGTGCCAGCAGTTGGGTGGGGGGGGCCACAGATACGCAGTATTTT
d_call: TRBD1; j_call: TRBJ2-1; clone_size: .; cdr3_length: 15; v_call: TRBV5-1; cdr3_aa: CASSTYRGRDNEQFF; cdr3_nt: TGCGCCAGCAGCACCTACAGGGGAAGGGATAATGAGCAGTTCTTC
d_call: .; j_call: TRBJ2-7; clone_size: few; cdr3_length: 13; v_call: TRBV7-9; cdr3_aa: CASSLAFSYEQYF; cdr3_nt: TGTGCCAGCAGCTTAGCGTTCTCCTACGAGCAGTACTTC
d_call: TRBD2; j_call: TRBJ2-7; clone_size: few; cdr3_length: 14; v_call: TRBV5-1; cdr3_aa: CASSHGLAGYEQYF; cdr3_nt: TGCGCCAGCAGCCACGGACTAGCGGGTTACGAGCAGTACTTC
d_call: .; j_call: TRBJ2-7; clone_size: .; cdr3_length: 11; v_call: TRBV29-1; cdr3_aa: CSVGLAYEQYF; cdr3_nt: TGCAGCGTTGGTCTAGCCTACGAGCAGTACTTC
d_call: TRBD2; j_call: TRBJ2-7; clone_size: few; cdr3_length: 11; v_call: TRBV14; cdr3_aa: CASSQVSGVEF; cdr3_nt: TGTGCCAGCAGCCAAGTCAGCGGGGTGGAATTC
d_call: .; j_call: TRBJ1-2; clone_size: .; cdr3_length: 14; v_call: TRBV4-1; cdr3_aa: CASSSKGDDYGYTF; cdr3_nt: TGCGCCAGCAGCTCCAAAGGGGACGACTATGGCTACACCTTC
d_call: .; j_call: TRBJ1-5; clone_size: .; cdr3_length: 15; v_call: TRBV7-9; cdr3_aa: CASSLGQESNQPQHF; cdr3_nt: TGTGCCAGCAGCTTAGGACAGGAGAGCAATCAGCCCCAGCATTTT
d_call: .; j_call: TRBJ1-5; clone_size: .; cdr3_length: 12; v_call: TRBV2; cdr3_aa: CASREGGQPQHF; cdr3_nt: TGTGCCAGCAGGGAAGGGGGTCAGCCCCAGCATTTT
d_call: .; j_call: TRBJ1-2; clone_size: .; cdr3_length: 12; v_call: TRBV5-6; cdr3_aa: CASSLEGNGYTF; cdr3_nt: TGTGCCAGCAGCTTGGAGGGAAATGGCTACACCTTC
d_call: TRBD2; j_call: TRBJ2-7; clone_size: few; cdr3_length: 14; v_call: TRBV10-3; cdr3_aa: CAISESGEVYEQYF; cdr3_nt: TGTGCCATCAGTGAGAGCGGGGAGGTCTACGAGCAGTACTTC
d_call: TRBD2; j_call: TRBJ2-3; clone_size: once; cdr3_length: 16; v_call: TRBV7-8; cdr3_aa: CASSERLAGEGGTQYF; cdr3_nt: TGTGCCAGCAGCGAGCGACTAGCGGGGGAAGGTGGTACGCAGTATTTT
d_call: .; j_call: TRBJ1-1; clone_size: .; cdr3_length: 15; v_call: TRBV4-1; cdr3_aa: CASSRTMIGQVTELF; cdr3_nt: TGCGCCAGCAGCCGAACCATGATAGGGCAGGTTACGGAGCTCTTT
d_call: .; j_call: TRBJ1-3; clone_size: .; cdr3_length: 14; v_call: TRBV30; cdr3_aa: CAWSEGADGNTIYF; cdr3_nt: TGTGCCTGGAGTGAAGGGGCGGACGGAAACACCATATATTTT
d_call: .; j_call: TRBJ1-4; clone_size: .; cdr3_length: 17; v_call: TRBV30; cdr3_aa: CAWNGAGYLPTNEKLFF; cdr3_nt: TGTGCCTGGAATGGGGCAGGATACCTTCCCACTAATGAAAAACTGTTTTTT
d_call: TRBD1; j_call: TRBJ1-1; clone_size: .; cdr3_length: 11; v_call: TRBV30; cdr3_aa: CAWSVGGEAFF; cdr3_nt: TGTGCCTGGAGTGTAGGGGGCGAAGCTTTCTTT